This T cell receptor beta chain appears in the sequencing data of a study of Graves' ophthalmopathy and Graves' hyperthyroidism. Across the whole study: At the time of initial diagnosis and before any treatment, peripheral blood was collected.

Newly diagnosed, the hyperthyroidism patients had under 2 months' duration and were aged 18 to 65. Amplification from RNA transcripts yielded the TCR beta CDR3 regions. In the first round, RT-PCR was carried out with HTBI primers, and a multiplex PCR formed the second round. One entry per CDR3 protein results from TCRdb running MiXCR on the multiplex PCR reads. The sample consists of hundreds of thousands of distinct CDR3 sequences, around 21% of them appearing once. Trimming pared 2 bases from V and 7 bases from J, leaving 11 bases between. The length of the CDR3 is 13 residues. The TCR originated in a woman between 18 and 30 years old with stable Graves' hyperthyroidism. Input material: peripheral blood. V is TRBV12-3 or TRBV12-4 and J is TRBJ1-1; tentatively, D is TRBD1 (6 bases). The CDR3 here is CASSLRGAGEAFF. CDR3 in DNA: TGTGCCAGCAGTTTAAGGGGGGCAGGTGAAGCTTTCTTT.